This T cell receptor (beta chain) emerged from a study of blood T cell dynamics during melanoma immunotherapy. Profiled with immunoSEQ multiplex PCR; TCRdb holds only in-frame clones, not every one. The sample holds roughly 15,000 clones, 65% to 90% seen once. V lost 1 base, J lost 5 bases, and 11 bases lay in between. Germline V gene data show CDR1 as SGHTA and CDR2 as FQGNSA. This CDR3 spans 14 amino acids. Specified time point: pre-treatment baseline. The source was blood, collected from a patient treated with checkpoint blockade. The chain couples TRBV7-2 to TRBJ1-2; D gene unclear. The clonotype comes from a human donor with melanoma. The CDR3 coding sequence is TGTGCCAGCAGCTTAGGGCGGTCGGGGTATGGCTACACCTTC. Encoded protein: CASSLGRSGYGYTF.